This note documents a single T cell receptor (beta chain) sequence. Its target is unknown. The data originate from a study of radiotherapy plus CTLA-4 blockade in lung cancer. Study-level information: There were objective responses in 18% of patients, and more than 30% had disease control.

Overall study findings and caveats: Interferon-beta and early blood T cell clone dynamics reportedly predicted response best. Among blood TCR repertoires after radiotherapy plus ipilimumab, tumor-derived clones expanded.

Libraries were prepared by immunoSEQ multiplex PCR; TCRdb keeps only in-frame clonotypes and omits some of them. The data contain around 90,000 clones, about 83% of them seen just once; the ten biggest clones take up around 0.9%. Between the trimmed V and J ends, which lost 4 bases and 4 bases, there was a span of 13 bases. Germline values: CDR1 GTSNPN, CDR2 SVGIG (reference sequence). The CDR3 runs 13 residues. The study treated chemo-refractory metastatic non-small-cell lung cancer patients with focal radiation plus ipilimumab CTLA-4 blockade. This sequence joins TRBV30 and TRBJ2-5; D is possibly TRBD1 (5 bases). The origin of this receptor is a human donor with non-small cell lung cancer who had stable disease on radiotherapy plus ipilimumab. The material was peripheral blood, obtained from a patient treated with radiotherapy plus ipilimumab. CDR3 DNA sequence: TGTGCCTGGAACGTGGGGCCCCGAGAGACCCAGTACTTC. This codes for CAWNVGPRETQYF.